These 20 T cell receptor beta chains came from one sample sequenced in a study of identical twins. TCRdb passed the 5' RACE reads through MiXCR, listing each CDR3 protein once. The table lists 270,000 or so distinct CDR3 sequences, around 8.8% of them singletons. The same sample was also used in a study of yellow fever vaccine responses in identical twins.

The sample was CD8+ T cells sorted from blood. These receptors all stem from a woman aged 18-29 years in good health.

The chain carries TRBV20-1 and TRBJ2-1, with 11 bases that match TRBD2. This CDR3 spans 13 amino acids. Trimming at V came to 6 bases and at J to 8 bases, leaving 6 bases not matched to a gene. Germline CDR1 and CDR2: DFQATT and SNEGSKA (reference sequence). The CDR3 DNA reads as TGCAGTGCGGGACTAGCGGTTTTGGATGAGCAGTTCTTC. This encodes CSAGLAVLDEQFF.

This clonotype appeared many times. The rearrangement links TRBV27 to TRBJ2-7, with D uncertain. The CDR3 consists of 14 residues. Trimming pared 2 bases from V and 3 bases from J, leaving 11 bases between. Germline lookup yields CDR1 MNHEY and CDR2 SMNVEV (reference sequence). The CDR3 DNA is TGTGCCAGCAGTTTACGTGGGGTTCTCTACGAGCAGTACTTC. Protein: CASSLRGVLYEQYF.

The sample holds a few counts of this clonotype. The V call is TRBV7-9, the J call TRBJ2-2; the D gene is possibly TRBD2 (6 bases). CDR1 and CDR2 (germline): SEHNR, FQNEAQ (reference sequence). The V end lost 5 bases, the J end lost 3 bases, and 10 bases lay between the germline ends. CDR3 length: 14 residues. This CDR3 is CASSPGDHTGELFF. CDR3 nucleotides: TGTGCCAGCAGCCCGGGGGATCACACCGGGGAGCTGTTTTTT. Drawing the rest from reference TRBV7-9 and TRBJ2-2, the complete variable domain is DTGVSQNPRHKITKRGQNVTFRCDPISEHNRLYWYRQTLGQGPEFLTYFQNEAQLEKSRLLSDRFSAERPKGSFSTLEIQRTEQGDSAMYLCASSPGDHTGELFFGEGSRLTVL.

This chain connects TRBV11-1 to TRBJ2-7; tentatively, D is TRBD1 (6 bases). In germline, CDR1 is SGHAT, CDR2 FQDESV (reference sequence). V lost 2 bases, J lost 3 bases, and 17 bases lay in between. CDR3 length: 16 amino acids. This chain's CDR3 is CASSLNGQKNIYEQYF. The CDR3 nucleotides are TGTGCCAGCAGCTTAAATGGACAGAAGAACATCTACGAGCAGTACTTC.

V gene TRBV6-2 or TRBV6-3 combines with J gene TRBJ2-2, with D unclear. The V and J ends lost 4 bases and 4 bases respectively, with 7 bases between them. This CDR3 is built from 13 residues. Germline CDR1 MNHEY, CDR2 SVGEGT. CDR3 DNA: TGTGCCAGCAGTTGGGTGGCCACCGGGGAGCTGTTTTTT. Protein: CASSWVATGELFF.

The sample holds many counts of this clonotype. The chain uses TRBV6-5 and TRBJ2-1, with 16 bases identical to TRBD2. This CDR3 region has 17 residues. Trimming at V came to 4 bases and at J to 5 bases, leaving 5 bases not matched to a gene. Germline V gene data show CDR1 as MNHEY and CDR2 as SVGAGI. CDR3 coding DNA: TGTGCCAGCAGTTCGGGACTAGCGGGAGGGATGCACAATGAGCAGTTCTTC. It yields the protein CASSSGLAGGMHNEQFF.

This clonotype was counted a few times. V usage is TRBV29-1 and J usage is TRBJ2-1, with D tentatively TRBD1 (5 bases). The CDR3 runs to 14 residues. Germline assignment: CDR1 SQVTM and CDR2 ANQGSEA. Trimming cost V 6 bases and J 0 bases, with 12 bases left between them. The CDR3 loop reads CSVQQESSYNEQFF. DNA for the CDR3: TGCAGCGTGCAACAGGAGAGCTCCTACAATGAGCAGTTCTTC.

This clonotype was recorded a few times. The chain links TRBV11-1 to TRBJ2-1; 11 bases align to TRBD2. The CDR3 has 19 amino acids. V gave up 2 bases and J gave up 8 bases; unmatched junction bases: 17. Germline V CDR1 and CDR2: SGHAT, FQDESV (reference sequence). The CDR3 DNA follows: TGTGCCAGCAGCTTAAATTTAGCGGGAGGGCCCTCTGGTTTTGATGAGCAGTTCTTC. It yields the protein CASSLNLAGGPSGFDEQFF. Supplemented by reference TRBV11-1 and TRBJ2-1, the full variable domain reads EAEVAQSPRYKITEKSQAVAFWCDPISGHATLYWYRQILGQGPELLVQFQDESVVDDSQLPKDRFSAERLKGVDSTLKIQPAELGDSAMYLCASSLNLAGGPSGFDEQFFGPGTRLTVL.

The chain recombines TRBV29-1 with TRBJ2-1; 15 nucleotides match TRBD2. The CDR3 is 11 amino acids. Germline CDR1 and CDR2: SQVTM and ANQGSEA. In DNA, the CDR3 is TGCACCTGGACTAGCGGGGGGGCTAAGTTCTTC. Protein product: CTWTSGGAKFF.

This sequence joins TRBV7-9 and TRBJ2-3; no reliable D call. The CDR3 runs to 12 residues. Germline V gives CDR1 SEHNR, CDR2 FQNEAQ (reference sequence). The V end lost 6 bases, the J end lost 4 bases, and 8 bases lay between the germline ends. CDR3 in DNA: TGTGCCAGCAGGAGCGAAGCAGATACGCAGTATTTT. Its translation is CASRSEADTQYF.

The rearrangement links TRBV7-9 to TRBJ2-7; 9 bases match TRBD2. The CDR3 has 15 amino acids. Germline CDR1 SEHNR, CDR2 FQNEAQ (reference sequence). Germline trimming cut 1 base from V and 6 bases from J; bases unmatched to any gene: 7. The CDR3 sequence: CASSLDVLAGGEQYF. CDR3 nucleotides: TGTGCCAGCAGCTTAGATGTACTAGCGGGTGGCGAGCAGTACTTC.

This clonotype showed up many times. J is TRBJ1-1 and V is TRBV9; possibly TRBD1 for D (5 bases). The CDR3 consists of 13 residues. Trimming shortened V by 4 bases and J by 6 bases, and 13 bases separated the two germline ends. The germline V gene has CDR1 SGDLS and CDR2 YYNGEE. CDR3: CASSPTGAPEAFF. The CDR3 DNA reads as TGTGCCAGCAGCCCCACAGGAGCCCCTGAAGCTTTCTTT.

This clonotype was counted only a few times. The chain combines TRBV27 with TRBJ2-7; D ambiguous. The germline V gene encodes CDR1 MNHEY and CDR2 SMNVEV (reference sequence). This CDR3 region has 12 residues. V gave up 5 bases and J gave up 5 bases, with 10 bases separating them. CDR3 bases: TGTGCCAGCAGTCCCGCCCACAACGAGCAGTACTTC. It translates to CASSPAHNEQYF.

The V and J genes are TRBV7-9 and TRBJ2-1; 9 positions match TRBD2. This CDR3 spans 16 amino acids. The germline CDR1 and CDR2 sequences are SEHNR and FQNEAQ (reference sequence). J lost 3 bases, V lost 0 bases, and 3 bases had no gene match. CDR3 protein: CASSLARSGSYNEQFF. The DNA of the CDR3 is TGTGCCAGCAGCTTAGCGCGTAGCGGGAGCTACAATGAGCAGTTCTTC.

V gene TRBV6-2 or TRBV6-3 combines with J gene TRBJ2-7; D remains unclear. V gave up 8 bases and J gave up 0 bases, with 11 bases separating them. The CDR3 totals 13 residues. Germline CDR1 MNHEY, CDR2 SVGEGT. As DNA, the CDR3 is TGTGCCAGCGAGGCGCCAAACTCCTACGAGCAGTACTTC. Amino acid sequence: CASEAPNSYEQYF.

The J gene is TRBJ1-5, the V gene TRBV7-2; D is ambiguous. This CDR3 spans 12 amino acids. Germline CDR1 reads SGHTA; CDR2 reads FQGNSA. Deletions cut 3 bases from V and 6 bases from J, with 6 bases between. CDR3 in amino acids: CASSFIGQPQHF. The CDR3 DNA reads as TGTGCCAGCAGCTTTATTGGTCAGCCCCAGCATTTT.

This clonotype was seen repeatedly, ten times or more. This chain links TRBV7-2 with TRBJ2-7; D call uncertain. Germline CDR1 and CDR2: SGHTA and FQGNSA. The CDR3 is 14 amino acids. Trimming pared 5 bases from V and 3 bases from J, leaving 14 bases between. This chain's CDR3 is CASSQTGSVYEQYF. The CDR3 DNA sequence: TGTGCCAGCAGCCAAACCGGGTCCGTCTACGAGCAGTACTTC.

This clonotype was found many times. This chain uses TRBV7-9 with TRBJ2-7; the D call may be TRBD1 or TRBD2 (5 bases each). Trimming removed 5 bases from V and 2 bases from J, with 13 bases in between. Per germline, CDR1 SEHNR and CDR2 FQNEAQ (reference sequence). CDR3 length: 14 amino acids. CDR3 in DNA: TGTGCCAGCAGCAACCGGGACCATCCCTACGAGCAGTACTTC. Its protein product is CASSNRDHPYEQYF.

This clonotype occurred once. This rearrangement joins TRBV19 to TRBJ2-2; D might be TRBD2 (6 bases). The CDR3 is made up of 14 amino acids. Trimming shortened V by 7 bases and J by 6 bases, and 15 bases separated the two germline ends. Germline CDR1 reads LNHDA; CDR2 reads SQIVND (reference sequence). The CDR3 DNA reads as TGTGCCAGTACCCTAAGACTAGAACCCGGGGAGCTGTTTTTT. Translation gives CASTLRLEPGELFF. Full variable domain (remainder filled in from reference TRBV19 and TRBJ2-2): DGGITQSPKYLFRKEGQNVTLSCEQNLNHDAMYWYRQDPGQGLRLIYYSQIVNDFQKGDIAEGYSVSREKKESFPLTVTSAQKNPTAFYLCASTLRLEPGELFFGEGSRLTVL.

This clonotype has at least ten counts. This chain connects TRBV15 to TRBJ2-4; 7 nucleotides line up with TRBD2. This CDR3 region has 14 residues. V was pared by 5 bases and J by 7 bases, with 8 bases of the junction left unmatched. Germline V lookup: CDR1 LNHNV, CDR2 YYDKDF (reference sequence). The CDR3 sequence is CATSWGGGVNIQYF. CDR3 DNA: TGTGCCACCAGCTGGGGGGGGGGTGTGAACATTCAGTACTTC.